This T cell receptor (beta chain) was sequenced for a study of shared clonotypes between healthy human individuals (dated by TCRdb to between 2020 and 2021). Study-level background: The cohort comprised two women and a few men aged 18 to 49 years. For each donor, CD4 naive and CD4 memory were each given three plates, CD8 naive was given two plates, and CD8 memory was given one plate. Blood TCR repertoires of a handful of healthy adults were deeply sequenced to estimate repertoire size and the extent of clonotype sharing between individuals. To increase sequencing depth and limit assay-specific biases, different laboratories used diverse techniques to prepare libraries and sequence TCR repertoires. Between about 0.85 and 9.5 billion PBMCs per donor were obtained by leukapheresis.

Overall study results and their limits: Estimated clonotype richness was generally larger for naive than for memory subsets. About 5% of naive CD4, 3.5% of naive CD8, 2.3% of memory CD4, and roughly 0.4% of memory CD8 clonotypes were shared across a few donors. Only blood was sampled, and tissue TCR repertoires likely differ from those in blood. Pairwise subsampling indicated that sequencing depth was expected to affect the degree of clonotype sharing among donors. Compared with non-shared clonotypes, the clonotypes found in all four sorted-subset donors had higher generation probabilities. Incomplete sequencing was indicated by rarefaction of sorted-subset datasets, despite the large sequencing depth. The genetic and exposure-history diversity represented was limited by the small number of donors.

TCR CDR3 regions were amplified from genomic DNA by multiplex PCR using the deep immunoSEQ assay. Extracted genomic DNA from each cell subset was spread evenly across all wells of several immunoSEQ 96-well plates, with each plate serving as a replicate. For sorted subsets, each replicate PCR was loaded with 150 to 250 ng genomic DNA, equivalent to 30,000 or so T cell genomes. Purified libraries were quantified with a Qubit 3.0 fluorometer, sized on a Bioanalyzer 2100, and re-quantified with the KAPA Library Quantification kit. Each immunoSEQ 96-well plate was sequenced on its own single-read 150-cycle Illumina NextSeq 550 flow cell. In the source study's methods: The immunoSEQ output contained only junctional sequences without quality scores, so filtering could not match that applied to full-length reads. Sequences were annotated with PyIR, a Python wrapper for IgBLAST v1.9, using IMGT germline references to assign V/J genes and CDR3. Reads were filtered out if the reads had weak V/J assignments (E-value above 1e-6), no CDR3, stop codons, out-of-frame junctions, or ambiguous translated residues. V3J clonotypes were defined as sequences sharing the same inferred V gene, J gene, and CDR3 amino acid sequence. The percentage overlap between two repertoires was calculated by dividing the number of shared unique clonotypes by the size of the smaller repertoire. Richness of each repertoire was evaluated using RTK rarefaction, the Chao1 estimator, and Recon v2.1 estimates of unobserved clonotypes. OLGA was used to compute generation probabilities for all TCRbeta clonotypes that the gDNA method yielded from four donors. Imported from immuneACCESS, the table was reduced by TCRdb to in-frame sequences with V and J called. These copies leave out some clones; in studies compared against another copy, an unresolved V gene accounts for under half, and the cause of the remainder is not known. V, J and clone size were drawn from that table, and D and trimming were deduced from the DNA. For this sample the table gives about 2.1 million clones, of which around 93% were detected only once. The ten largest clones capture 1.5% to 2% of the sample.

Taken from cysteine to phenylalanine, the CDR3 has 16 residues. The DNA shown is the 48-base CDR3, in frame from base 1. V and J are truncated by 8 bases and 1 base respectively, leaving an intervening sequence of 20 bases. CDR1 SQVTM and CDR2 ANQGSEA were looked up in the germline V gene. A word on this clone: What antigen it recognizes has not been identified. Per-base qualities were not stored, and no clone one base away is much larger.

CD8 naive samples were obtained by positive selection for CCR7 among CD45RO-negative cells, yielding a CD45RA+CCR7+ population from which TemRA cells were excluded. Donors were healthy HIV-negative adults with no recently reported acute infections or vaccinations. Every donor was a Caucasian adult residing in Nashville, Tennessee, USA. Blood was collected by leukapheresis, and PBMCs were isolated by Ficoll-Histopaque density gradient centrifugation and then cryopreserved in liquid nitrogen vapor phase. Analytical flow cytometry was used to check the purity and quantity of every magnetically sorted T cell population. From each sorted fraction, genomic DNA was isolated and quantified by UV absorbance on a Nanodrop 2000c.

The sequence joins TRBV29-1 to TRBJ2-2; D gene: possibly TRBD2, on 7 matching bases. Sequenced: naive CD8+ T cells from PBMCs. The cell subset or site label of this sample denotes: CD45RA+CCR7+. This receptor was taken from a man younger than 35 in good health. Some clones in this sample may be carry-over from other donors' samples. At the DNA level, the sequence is TGCAGCCTCTTGATTGGGGAGGGGGAGAACACCGGGGAGCTGTTTTTT. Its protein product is CSLLIGEGENTGELFF.